Sequencing of this T cell receptor beta chain was carried out in a study of human T cells and chemical hapten exposure. Turning to the study itself: Enrolled patients were predominantly female and had alopecia areata, totalis or universalis. Study observations and caveats: In comparison with controls, expanded TCRs gave rise to a significantly larger number of large CDR3 similarity clusters.

This clonotype was picked up many times. Its antigen is unidentified. Each CDR3 protein gets one entry after TCRdb re-called the RACE reads with MiXCR. This repertoire shows some 100,000 distinct CDR3 sequences, approximately 9.3% found once; its top ten account for just over 2%. The time point denotes: patch test 2, 6 weeks after DPC sensitization. Sample treatment: therapeutic diphenylcyclopropenone sensitization with weekly scalp DPC. This receptor was taken from a middle-aged woman with alopecia areata. Some clones in this sample may be carry-over from other donors' samples. Sequenced here: whole blood, sampled in connection with sensitization to the hapten diphenylcyclopropenone (DPC).

CDR3 loop: CASSPARTGGSYEQYF. CDR3 nucleotides: TGTGCCAGCAGCCCTGCCAGGACAGGGGGCTCCTACGAGCAGTACTTC. The chain is built from TRBV28 and TRBJ2-7, with 10 bases matching TRBD1. The CDR3 is 16 residues long. V gave up 6 bases and J gave up 0 bases; unmatched junction bases: 8. Germline V gene data show CDR1 as MDHEN and CDR2 as SYDVKM.